This entry features one TCR beta chain sequence. In the original analysis: Estimation of nucleated cell counts was performed using reference gene primer amplification. Only in-frame clones appear in the TCRdb table, and some are missing; sequencing was by immunoSEQ multiplex PCR. That table furnishes V, J and clone size, whereas the DNA furnished D and trimming. The sample lists 90,000 or so clones; around 85% were seen once. This specimen belongs to a study of blood T cell repertoires in COVID-19. Study overall: COVID-19 samples, acute and convalescent, were from the United States, Italy and Spain. Sources were T cells, B-cell-depleted T cells, or PBMCs; the material itself was cDNA or gDNA.

Germline loops: CDR1 SGHRS, CDR2 YFSETQ. V shed 4 bases and J 6 bases; nucleotides not matched to a gene: 6. There are 14 residues in the CDR3. Sample: peripheral blood. The clonotype was recovered from a man older than 75 with active or convalescent COVID-19. The genes are TRBV5-1 and TRBJ1-4, with 7 bases lining up with TRBD1. CDR3 loop: CASSGTGTDEKLFF. CDR3 sequence (DNA): TGCGCCAGCAGCGGAACCGGGACAGATGAAAAACTGTTTTTT.